The TCR beta chain described here comes from a study of blood T cells in healthy people across ages. General study points: Across the age range, TCR beta diversity per million T cells fell in a roughly linear way.

Comments on this clonotype: The antigen remains undetermined.

Ranging in age from about 6 to 100, the donors were healthy Caucasian individuals from Russia. Each sample provided at least 5 micrograms of extracted total RNA. This CDR3 is 13 amino acids long. Trimming shortened V by 6 bases and J by 3 bases, and 12 bases separated the two germline ends. Germline loops: CDR1 SQVTM, CDR2 ANQGSEA. The authors ran a second PCR of roughly 6 to 12 cycles using a sample-barcoded 5' primer and a J-beta primer mix. Every individual sample yielded 3 million or more paired-end reads (each containing CDR3). TCRdb independently ran MiXCR on the 5' RACE reads; one entry per CDR3 protein. The sample lists 550,000 to 800,000 distinct CDR3 sequences; about a third were seen once.

The genes are TRBV29-1 and TRBJ1-5; a weak D match, TRBD1 (5 bases). This clonotype originated in a woman of 80 years or more in good health. What was sequenced was blood. The CDR3 DNA reads TGCAGCGTGGAGGCAGGGCTCAATCAGCCCCAGCATTTT. Its protein product is CSVEAGLNQPQHF.